Presented here are 29 T cell receptor beta chains from one specimen sequenced in a study of cytomegalovirus exposure and HLA in healthy donors. Sequencing used immunoSEQ multiplex PCR; TCRdb keeps in-frame clones, though not all of them. The sample has around 60,000 clones, about 90% seen once. The source material was PBMCs. The receptors shown here come from a woman aged 18-29 years in good health and CMV-seronegative.

V usage is TRBV28 and J usage is TRBJ2-7, with 11 bases that match TRBD2. Trimming took 6 bases from V and 2 from J; bases not matched to a gene: 9. Per the germline V gene, CDR1 is MDHEN and CDR2 is SYDVKM. The CDR3 is 16 amino acids. Here the CDR3 reads CASSTELAGVTYEQYF. CDR3 nucleotide sequence: TGTGCCAGCAGCACCGAACTAGCGGGAGTAACCTACGAGCAGTACTTC.

This chain joins TRBV7-6 and TRBJ2-1; TRBD1 aligns across 12 bases. Germline V CDR1 and CDR2: SGHVS, FNYEAQ. Unmatched junction bases numbered 11, after V lost 2 bases and J lost 9 bases. CDR3 length equals 17 residues. The CDR3 bases are TGTGCCAGCAGCTTACGGCCGGGACAGGGGGCATCGGGTGAGCAGTTCTTC. This sequence encodes CASSLRPGQGASGEQFF.

The chain links TRBV27 to TRBJ1-2, with D perhaps matching TRBD1 (5 bases). Trimming took 3 bases from V and 0 from J, leaving 11 bases between them. Germline assignment: CDR1 MNHEY and CDR2 SMNVEV (reference sequence). The length of the CDR3 is 15 residues. The CDR3 reads CASSFISTANYGYTF. DNA of the CDR3: TGTGCCAGCAGTTTCATTTCGACAGCTAACTATGGCTACACCTTC.

The V gene is TRBV7-2, the J gene TRBJ2-7, with D tentatively TRBD2 (5 bases). The CDR3 has 16 residues. CDR1 is SGHTA and CDR2 is FQGNSA in the germline V gene. V lost 2 bases, J lost 3 bases, and 17 bases lay in between. The CDR3 loop reads CASSLPSSGSVYEQYF. The CDR3 nucleotides read TGTGCCAGCAGCTTACCATCGAGCGGCTCCGTCTACGAGCAGTACTTC.

The rearrangement links TRBV27 to TRBJ2-1; the D gene is possibly TRBD1 (6 bases). V gave up 2 bases and J gave up 0 bases, with 8 bases separating them. The CDR3 consists of 15 residues. Germline values: CDR1 MNHEY, CDR2 SMNVEV (reference sequence). CDR3 sequence reads: CASSLGGYSYNEQFF. CDR3 nucleotides: TGTGCCAGCAGTTTAGGGGGCTACTCCTACAATGAGCAGTTCTTC.

The chain recombines TRBV4-2 with TRBJ1-4; tentatively, D is TRBD1 (6 bases). This CDR3 region has 16 residues. The germline V gene encodes CDR1 LGHNA and CDR2 YNFKEQ. The V gene lost 3 bases and the J gene lost 10 bases, with 21 bases spanning the gap. DNA for the CDR3: TGTGCCAGCAGCCAGTCCCCCCGGGGGGGGCAGGTAAAACTGTTTTTT. Translating gives CASSQSPRGGQVKLFF.

This chain links TRBV28 with TRBJ2-7; D possibly corresponds to TRBD2 (6 bases). V lost 1 base and J lost 0, with 13 bases in between. CDR1 is MDHEN and CDR2 is SYDVKM in the germline V gene. This CDR3 contains 16 residues. CDR3 nucleotide sequence: TGTGCCAGCAGTTTATATGGAGGGACGGTCTCCTACGAGCAGTACTTC. Translated, it gives CASSLYGGTVSYEQYF.

The chain couples TRBV10-2 to TRBJ2-1; 9 bases line up with TRBD2. The CDR3 has 13 residues. The J segment lost 7 bases and the V segment lost 8 bases, leaving 6 bases of the junction unmatched. CDR1 and CDR2 from the germline V gene are WSHSY and SAAADI. For the CDR3, the DNA is TGCGCCAGCGGCGGGAGGGCCGGTAATGAGCAGTTCTTC. Its translation is CASGGRAGNEQFF.

V is TRBV4-1 and J is TRBJ1-2, with TRBD1 matching over 7 bases. Germline-derived CDR1 and CDR2 are MGHRA and YSYEKL. This CDR3 contains 16 residues. The V segment lost 1 base and the J segment 0 bases; nucleotides outside the gene matches: 5. Here the CDR3 reads CASSQVGQGANYGYTF. The CDR3 DNA follows: TGCGCCAGCAGCCAAGTCGGTCAGGGGGCTAACTATGGCTACACCTTC.

This rearrangement joins TRBV5-4 to TRBJ1-1; D is perhaps TRBD1 (5 bases). CDR1 is SGHNT and CDR2 is YYREEE in the germline V gene (reference sequence). This CDR3 is built from 12 residues. V shed 2 bases and J shed 7 bases, with 9 bases lying between them. CDR3 sequence reads: CASSFGANEAFF. The DNA of the CDR3 is TGTGCCAGCAGCTTTGGGGCGAATGAAGCTTTCTTT. Together with reference TRBV5-4 and TRBJ1-1, the CDR3 gives the full variable domain: ETGVTQSPTHLIKTRGQQVTLRCSSQSGHNTVSWYQQALGQGPQFIFQYYREEENGRGNFPPRFSGLQFPNYSSELNVNALELDDSALYLCASSFGANEAFFGQGTRLTVV.

The table lists this clone with a count of one. V and J are TRBV7-9 and TRBJ2-3, with 9 bases identical to TRBD2. The CDR3 is 16 amino acids. CDR1 SEHNR and CDR2 FQNEAQ come from the germline V gene (reference sequence). Unmatched junction bases numbered 13, after V lost 6 bases and J lost 6 bases. The CDR3 here is CASSHLDSGGGDTQYF. CDR3 DNA sequence: TGTGCCAGCAGTCACCTGGATAGCGGGGGCGGGGATACGCAGTATTTT.

This chain connects TRBV6-5 to TRBJ2-1; 8 bases fit TRBD2. CDR1 and CDR2 (germline): MNHEY, SVGAGI. This CDR3 has 15 amino acids. The J segment lost 7 bases and the V segment lost 5 bases, leaving 10 bases of the junction unmatched. The CDR3 here is CASSPGGGPGNEQFF. DNA for the CDR3: TGTGCCAGCAGTCCCGGGGGGGGGCCGGGTAATGAGCAGTTCTTC.

This sequence joins TRBV19 and TRBJ1-5, with D possibly matching TRBD1 (6 bases). The CDR3 has 15 residues. Trimming stripped 7 bases from V and 5 bases from J, with 18 bases between. CDR1 is LNHDA, CDR2 SQIVND, per germline (reference sequence). The CDR3 spells CASTPTGGSYQPQHF. The CDR3 DNA reads as TGTGCCAGTACCCCGACAGGAGGCAGCTATCAGCCCCAGCATTTT.

The J gene is TRBJ2-2, the V gene TRBV14; D might be TRBD2 (6 bases). The germline V and J ends were trimmed by 4 bases and 5 bases, with 23 bases remaining between them. Germline V gene lookup returns CDR1 SGHDN and CDR2 FVKESK. The CDR3 length is 18 residues. CDR3: CASSRMARARLATGELFF. The DNA for the CDR3 is TGTGCCAGCAGCCGGATGGCCAGGGCCCGGCTAGCGACCGGGGAGCTGTTTTTT.

The rearrangement uses TRBV5-1 and TRBJ2-3, with 7 bases aligning to TRBD2. After removal of 3 bases from V and 4 bases from J, the junction contained 8 bases not matched to a gene. Germline assignment: CDR1 SGHRS and CDR2 YFSETQ. There are 15 residues in the CDR3. DNA of the CDR3: TGCGCCAGCAGCTCGGTGGGGACTAACGCAGATACGCAGTATTTT. It is translated as CASSSVGTNADTQYF. Variable domain in full (rest from reference TRBV5-1 and TRBJ2-3): KAGVTQTPRYLIKTRGQQVTLSCSPISGHRSVSWYQQTPGQGLQFLFEYFSETQRNKGNFPGRFSGRQFSNSRSEMNVSTLELGDSALYLCASSSVGTNADTQYFGPGTRLTVL.

This chain connects TRBV15 to TRBJ1-2, with D maybe TRBD1 (5 bases). V was trimmed by 4 bases and J by 2 bases, leaving 11 bases between them. Germline V gene sequence: CDR1 LNHNV, CDR2 YYDKDF (reference sequence). The CDR3 sequence is 14 residues long. In nucleotides, the CDR3 is TGTGCCACCAGCATAGACCGGGGGAACTATGGCTACACCTTC. Translated: CATSIDRGNYGYTF.

The chain is built from TRBV6-5 and TRBJ2-5, with no clear D. The germline V gene has CDR1 MNHEY and CDR2 SVGAGI. The CDR3 is 12 residues long. Trimming stripped 6 bases from V and 1 base from J, with 6 bases between. For the CDR3, the DNA is TGTGCCAGCAGCTCACTCCAAGAGACCCAGTACTTC. This encodes CASSSLQETQYF.

This clone showed up just once. This sequence joins TRBV19 and TRBJ1-2, with 7 bases lining up with TRBD1. J gave up 11 bases and V 2 bases, and 5 bases lay outside the gene matches. The CDR3 extends over 12 amino acids. Looked up from germline, CDR1 is LNHDA and CDR2 is SQIVND (reference sequence). The CDR3, as DNA: TGTGCCAGTAGTATATGGTCAGGGGGATACACCTTC. It translates to CASSIWSGGYTF.

The chain is built from TRBV28 and TRBJ1-5, with D unresolved. The germline CDR1 and CDR2 sequences are MDHEN and SYDVKM. V shed 5 bases and J shed 3 bases, with 11 bases lying between them. The CDR3 covers 14 residues. CDR3 protein: CASSGWLTNQPQHF. DNA for the CDR3: TGTGCCAGCAGTGGTTGGCTCACCAATCAGCCCCAGCATTTT.

The V gene is TRBV19, the J gene TRBJ1-1; tentative D call: TRBD1 (5 bases). The germline V gene encodes CDR1 LNHDA and CDR2 SQIVND (reference sequence). The CDR3 covers 15 residues. V lost 1 base to trimming and J lost 1 base, with 10 bases between them. In DNA form, the CDR3 reads TGTGCCAGTAGTATAGGTAGACAGCAGAACACTGAAGCTTTCTTT. Translation gives CASSIGRQQNTEAFF.

The chain has TRBV28 and TRBJ1-1; 7 bases agree with TRBD1. Germline CDR1 is MDHEN and CDR2 is SYDVKM. The ends lost 8 bases at V and 2 bases at J; junction bases unmatched: 11. The CDR3 is 15 amino acids. Here the CDR3 DNA reads TGTGCCAGCTCTTTCAGGGGACAGATAAACACTGAAGCTTTCTTT. This translates into CASSFRGQINTEAFF.

V usage is TRBV11-2 and J usage is TRBJ2-1, with D unclear. The germline CDR1 and CDR2 sequences are SGHAT and FQNNGV. V lost 6 bases and J lost 4, with 4 bases in between. This CDR3 comprises 11 residues. The CDR3 sequence: CASRRYNEQFF. The CDR3 coding sequence is TGTGCCAGCAGGAGATACAATGAGCAGTTCTTC.

Concerning this clone: One end of the junction is discordant with germline, which a read error may explain. The chain carries TRBV18 and TRBJ2-1; perhaps TRBD1 as D (5 bases). CDR1 is KGHSH, CDR2 LQKENI, per germline. The CDR3 is made up of 15 amino acids. For the CDR3, the DNA is TGTGCCAGCTCACCAGAAGAACCGCTGGACAACGAGCAGTTCTTC. It specifies CASSPEEPLDNEQFF. The variable domain in full, with the rest retrieved from reference TRBV18 and TRBJ2-1, is NAGVMQNPRHLVRRRGQEARLRCSPMKGHSHVYWYRQLPEEGLKFMVYLQKENIIDESGMPKERFSAEFPKEGPSILRIQQVVRGDSAAYFCASSPEEPLDNEQFFGPGTRLTVL.

This clone was observed once. The chain's CDR3 is CASSPTGLKETQYF. CDR3 in DNA: TGTGCCAGCAGTCCGACAGGGTTAAAAGAGACCCAGTACTTC. This chain connects TRBV28 to TRBJ2-5, with 7 bases lining up with TRBD1. After removal of 5 bases from V and 3 bases from J, the junction contained 6 bases not matched to a gene. The CDR3 loop spans 14 amino acids. Germline CDR1 is MDHEN and CDR2 is SYDVKM.

The chain carries TRBV18 and TRBJ2-7; TRBD2 matches at 12 bases. This CDR3 is 14 amino acids long. Losses at the gene ends were 5 bases for V and 6 bases for J; bases not matched to a gene: 5. Germline V gene lookup returns CDR1 KGHSH and CDR2 LQKENI. The CDR3 here is CASSASGGASEQYF. CDR3 coding DNA: TGTGCCAGCTCAGCTAGCGGGGGGGCTTCCGAGCAGTACTTC. The variable domain in full, completed from reference TRBV18 and TRBJ2-7, reads NAGVMQNPRHLVRRRGQEARLRCSPMKGHSHVYWYRQLPEEGLKFMVYLQKENIIDESGMPKERFSAEFPKEGPSILRIQQVVRGDSAAYFCASSASGGASEQYFGPGTRLTVT.

The chain recombines TRBV5-4 with TRBJ1-2; 8 bases are shared with TRBD1. There are 16 residues in the CDR3. J was trimmed by 6 bases and V by 1 base; bases with no gene match: 11. The germline V gene has CDR1 SGHNT and CDR2 YYREEE (reference sequence). CDR3 in DNA: TGTGCCAGCAGCTTGTGGGGAACAGGGGGTCGAGATGGCTACACCTTC. It translates to CASSLWGTGGRDGYTF.

V usage is TRBV19 and J usage is TRBJ1-4, with a tentative D call TRBD1 (6 bases). This CDR3 contains 14 residues. In germline, CDR1 is LNHDA, CDR2 SQIVND (reference sequence). V was trimmed by 5 bases and J by 10 bases, leaving 17 bases between them. The CDR3 coding sequence is TGTGCCAGTAGTTGGGGCAGCCAAGGGGGAAAACTGTTTTTT. Protein: CASSWGSQGGKLFF.

The chain links TRBV6-1 to TRBJ1-1; D is uncertain. The CDR3 covers 15 residues. Trimming took off 6 bases at V and 3 bases at J, with 17 bases between the two ends. Germline loops: CDR1 MNHNS, CDR2 SASEGT. The CDR3 is CASRRVRSWDTEAFF. Written as DNA, the CDR3 is TGTGCCAGCAGGAGGGTTAGGAGTTGGGACACTGAAGCTTTCTTT.

The V gene is TRBV7-9, the J gene TRBJ1-5, with unresolved D. V lost 5 bases, J lost 9 bases, and 11 bases lay in between. This CDR3 is 12 amino acids long. CDR1 SEHNR and CDR2 FQNEAQ come from the germline V gene (reference sequence). As DNA, the CDR3 is TGTGCCAGCAGCCGAGACTCCGGGCCCCAGCATTTT. It yields the protein CASSRDSGPQHF.